Each of the 8 T cell receptor beta chains below was sequenced from the same sample in a study of blood T cell repertoires in COVID-19. The protocol was immunoSEQ multiplex PCR, while the TCRdb copy is restricted to in-frame clones and leaves out a portion. The sample carries about 320,000 clones, roughly 89% recorded once. Sequencing was done on a sample of peripheral blood. All receptors derive from a woman aged 25 to 45 with COVID-19, enrolled during active disease.

The rearrangement joins TRBV5-1 to TRBJ2-1; tentative D call: TRBD2 (5 bases). V shed 4 bases and J shed 2 bases, with 13 bases lying between them. Germline V gene sequence: CDR1 SGHRS, CDR2 YFSETQ. The CDR3 extends over 15 amino acids. The DNA for the CDR3 is TGCGCCAGCAGCACAGATAGCGACACCTACAATGAGCAGTTCTTC. Amino acids: CASSTDSDTYNEQFF.

Regarding this clone: This CDR3 is also generated by other DNA sequences in the sample. The CDR3, as DNA: TGTGCCAGTAGTATAGGCGGAAATGGCTACACCTTC. This gives the protein CASSIGGNGYTF. The rearrangement joins TRBV19 to TRBJ1-2; the D is unclear. The germline gives CDR1 LNHDA, CDR2 SQIVND (reference sequence). CDR3 length: 12 amino acids. Deletions cut 1 base from V and 6 bases from J, with 6 bases between.

The chain employs TRBV19 and TRBJ2-4; TRBD1 aligns across 9 bases. Trimming took 5 bases from V and 4 from J; bases not matched to a gene: 9. The CDR3 has 16 amino acids. Germline V CDR1 and CDR2: LNHDA, SQIVND (reference sequence). Here the CDR3 reads CASSLAGTGWKNIQYF. CDR3 coding DNA: TGTGCCAGTAGTCTCGCCGGGACAGGGTGGAAAAACATTCAGTACTTC. Supplemented by reference TRBV19 and TRBJ2-4, the full variable domain reads DGGITQSPKYLFRKEGQNVTLSCEQNLNHDAMYWYRQDPGQGLRLIYYSQIVNDFQKGDIAEGYSVSREKKESFPLTVTSAQKNPTAFYLCASSLAGTGWKNIQYFGAGTRLSVL.

The chain joins TRBV2 to TRBJ1-1, with TRBD1 matching over 7 bases. Trimming removed 7 bases from V and 1 base from J; junction bases left unmatched: 6. Germline CDR1 is SNHLY and CDR2 is FYNNEI. This CDR3 spans 14 amino acids. Written as DNA, the CDR3 is TGTGCCAGCACCCGGGACAGTGCGAACACTGAAGCTTTCTTT. Translation: CASTRDSANTEAFF. The full variable domain, with the rest looked up from reference TRBV2 and TRBJ1-1, is EPEVTQTPSHQVTQMGQEVILRCVPISNHLYFYWYRQILGQKVEFLVSFYNNEISEKSEIFDDQFSVERPDGSNFTLKIRSTKLEDSAMYFCASTRDSANTEAFFGQGTRLTVV.

The V call is TRBV14, the J call TRBJ2-7, with D perhaps TRBD2 (7 bases). The V gene's germline CDR1 is SGHDN and CDR2 FVKESK. This CDR3 has 13 residues. The germline V and J ends were trimmed by 6 bases and 2 bases, with 11 bases remaining between them. Written as DNA, the CDR3 is TGTGCCAGCAGGGAGGGGGGGGCCTACGAGCAGTACTTC. Translating it yields CASREGGAYEQYF.

The chain couples TRBV28 to TRBJ2-7; 8 bases are a match to TRBD2. This CDR3 is built from 15 residues. The V and J ends lost 2 bases and 0 bases, in that order; junction bases with no gene match: 3. The germline CDR1 and CDR2 sequences are MDHEN and SYDVKM. The CDR3 DNA is TGTGCCAGCAGTTTAACTAGCGGATACTCCTACGAGCAGTACTTC. It specifies CASSLTSGYSYEQYF. Full variable domain (missing parts from reference TRBV28 and TRBJ2-7): DVKVTQSSRYLVKRTGEKVFLECVQDMDHENMFWYRQDPGLGLRLIYFSYDVKMKEKGDIPEGYSVSREKKERFSLILESASTNQTSMYLCASSLTSGYSYEQYFGPGTRLTVT.

This chain links TRBV7-9 with TRBJ1-2; a possible D gene is TRBD1 (6 bases). V was shortened by 0 bases and J by 7 bases, with 18 bases between the two germline ends. Germline CDR1 is SEHNR and CDR2 is FQNEAQ (reference sequence). The CDR3 runs 16 residues. The CDR3 region has the DNA TGTGCCAGCAGCTTAGCGGGGGGCCGGGGGGCCGGTGGCTACACCTTC. Amino acids: CASSLAGGRGAGGYTF.

V usage is TRBV3-1 (or the pseudogene TRBV3-2) and J usage is TRBJ2-5; perhaps TRBD1 as D (6 bases). Trimming pared 1 base from V and 14 bases from J, leaving 23 bases between. Germline CDR1 reads LGHDT; CDR2 reads YNNKEL (reference sequence). The CDR3 has 15 residues. CDR3 residues: CASSQGSRFDRYNYF. DNA for the CDR3: TGTGCCAGCAGCCAAGGATCCAGATTTGACAGGTATAATTACTTC.